This passage covers 32 T cell receptor beta chains from one sample sequenced in a study of blood T cell repertoires in COVID-19. The method was immunoSEQ multiplex PCR; TCRdb's version includes in-frame clones alone and lacks a portion of them. Among hundreds of thousands of clones, 86% were seen once, and the ten largest hold more than 1.4%. The sample comprised peripheral blood. The source of these receptors is a woman in her twenties or thirties with active or convalescent COVID-19.

The chain is built from TRBV6-1 and TRBJ1-1; D perhaps matches TRBD1 (6 bases). V dropped 1 base and J dropped 9 bases, with 18 bases sitting between them. From germline, CDR1 is MNHNS and CDR2 SASEGT. The CDR3 length is 15 residues. In DNA, the CDR3 is TGTGCCAGCAGTGAAGTACAGGTCCAGGGGCTTCAAGCTTTCTTT. Residues: CASSEVQVQGLQAFF.

The genes are TRBV5-1 and TRBJ2-7; D may be TRBD1 (6 bases). Germline values: CDR1 SGHRS, CDR2 YFSETQ. The CDR3 contains 13 residues. V shed 1 base and J shed 5 bases, with 10 bases lying between them. As DNA, the CDR3 is TGCGCCAGCAGCTTGTCCGGACAGAACGAGCAGTACTTC. As protein: CASSLSGQNEQYF.

The V and J genes are TRBV5-8 and TRBJ1-6, with D unclear. The germline V gene has CDR1 SGHTS and CDR2 YDEGEE. The CDR3 totals 17 residues. Trimming shortened V by 4 bases and J by 0 bases, and 14 bases separated the two germline ends. The CDR3 reads CASSQSRLSSYNSPLHF. CDR3 nucleotide sequence: TGTGCCAGCAGCCAATCGCGGTTGAGCTCCTATAATTCACCCCTCCACTTT.

This chain links TRBV7-2 with TRBJ2-7; TRBD2 matches 13 bases. The trim removed 5 bases at V and 4 bases at J, leaving 8 bases unmatched. This CDR3 region has 16 residues. Germline V gene sequence: CDR1 SGHTA, CDR2 FQGNSA. The CDR3 is CASSLGRGLAGYEQYF. Here the CDR3 DNA reads TGTGCCAGCAGCCTGGGTCGGGGACTAGCGGGATACGAGCAGTACTTC.

This clone has just one count. The rearrangement uses TRBV29-1 and TRBJ1-5, with D possibly being TRBD1 (5 bases). This CDR3 contains 13 residues. Germline loops: CDR1 SQVTM, CDR2 ANQGSEA. The V end was cut by 6 bases, the J end by 9 bases, with 18 bases between. CDR3 sequence reads: CSVGDSRVGPQHF. The CDR3 region has the DNA TGCAGCGTGGGGGACTCCCGCGTGGGGCCCCAGCATTTT.

The V gene is TRBV9, the J gene TRBJ1-1, with 7 bases aligning to TRBD1. The junction had 10 bases not matched to a gene; V was cut back by 4 bases and J by 4 bases. CDR1 is SGDLS and CDR2 is YYNGEE in the germline V gene. The CDR3 contains 15 residues. The CDR3 loop is CASSTRQGLGTEAFF. The CDR3 region has the DNA TGTGCCAGCAGCACCCGACAGGGTCTCGGCACTGAAGCTTTCTTT. Full variable domain (outside the CDR3, taken from reference TRBV9 and TRBJ1-1): DSGVTQTPKHLITATGQRVTLRCSPRSGDLSVYWYQQSLDQGLQFLIQYYNGEERAKGNILERFSAQQFPDLHSELNLSSLELGDSALYFCASSTRQGLGTEAFFGQGTRLTVV.

The table lists this clone with a count of one. The V gene is TRBV2, the J gene TRBJ2-2; D gene ambiguous. Germline CDR1 reads SNHLY; CDR2 reads FYNNEI. The CDR3 totals 13 residues. The germline V and J ends were trimmed by 6 bases and 6 bases, with 11 bases remaining between them. In DNA, the CDR3 is TGTGCCAGCAGCCTGAATGGCCCCGGGGAGCTGTTTTTT. This gives the protein CASSLNGPGELFF.

The chain is built from TRBV7-2 and TRBJ1-1; TRBD1 aligns across 7 bases. CDR1 SGHTA and CDR2 FQGNSA come from the germline V gene. This CDR3 spans 16 amino acids. J was trimmed by 0 bases and V by 1 base; bases with no gene match: 5. The chain's CDR3 is CASSLDMGQLNTEAFF. For the CDR3, the DNA is TGTGCCAGCAGCTTAGATATGGGACAGTTGAACACTGAAGCTTTCTTT.

The rearrangement links TRBV19 to TRBJ1-2, with D possibly TRBD1 on 5 matching bases. Germline loops: CDR1 LNHDA, CDR2 SQIVND (reference sequence). This CDR3 region has 13 residues. V dropped 3 bases and J dropped 6 bases, with 11 bases sitting between them. The chain's CDR3 is CASSIREGHGYTF. CDR3 nucleotide sequence: TGTGCCAGTAGTATTAGGGAGGGGCATGGCTACACCTTC. Combining the CDR3 with reference TRBV19 and TRBJ1-2 gives the whole variable domain DGGITQSPKYLFRKEGQNVTLSCEQNLNHDAMYWYRQDPGQGLRLIYYSQIVNDFQKGDIAEGYSVSREKKESFPLTVTSAQKNPTAFYLCASSIREGHGYTFGSGTRLTVV.

This chain connects TRBV5-1 to TRBJ2-1; TRBD2 agrees at 7 bases. V lost 4 bases, J lost 3 bases, and 4 bases stayed unmatched. The CDR3 is 14 residues long. Germline-derived CDR1 and CDR2 are SGHRS and YFSETQ. The DNA of the CDR3 is TGCGCCAGCAGCGTAGGCGGGAGCTACAATGAGCAGTTCTTC. This codes for CASSVGGSYNEQFF.

The CDR3 here is CASSLTGSGELFF. The CDR3 DNA is TGTGCCAGCAGTTTGACAGGGTCCGGGGAGCTGTTTTTT. V and J are TRBV27 and TRBJ2-2; 7 nucleotides agree with TRBD1. Germline CDR1 MNHEY, CDR2 SMNVEV (reference sequence). V lost 3 bases, J lost 6 bases, and 1 base stayed unmatched. This CDR3 has 13 amino acids.

V and J are TRBV3-1 (or the pseudogene TRBV3-2) and TRBJ2-7; D might be TRBD1 (6 bases). V was cut by 0 bases and J by 5 bases, with 11 bases left in between. Germline-derived CDR1 and CDR2 are LGHDT and YNNKEL (reference sequence). The CDR3 loop spans 14 amino acids. DNA for the CDR3: TGTGCCAGCAGCCAAGAAGTCAGGGGAAACGAGCAGTACTTC. Translation: CASSQEVRGNEQYF.

This clone was picked up a small number of times. The chain carries TRBV5-1 and TRBJ1-1; D not resolved. There are 13 residues in the CDR3. Germline V CDR1 and CDR2: SGHRS, YFSETQ. Trimming shortened V by 4 bases and J by 3 bases, and 10 bases separated the two germline ends. Here the CDR3 DNA reads TGCGCCAGCAGCCTTAACGGGGACACTGAAGCTTTCTTT. Encoded protein: CASSLNGDTEAFF.

The rearrangement links TRBV3-1 (or the pseudogene TRBV3-2) to TRBJ1-3, with D uncertain. V gave up 4 bases and J gave up 0 bases, with 10 bases separating them. From germline, CDR1 is LGHDT and CDR2 YNNKEL (reference sequence). The length of the CDR3 is 15 residues. DNA of the CDR3: TGTGCCAGCAGCCGACTCCGGAACTCTGGAAACACCATATATTTT. Its translation: CASSRLRNSGNTIYF.

The chain carries TRBV30 and TRBJ1-4, with a weak D call TRBD1 (6 bases). Germline lookup yields CDR1 GTSNPN and CDR2 SVGIG (reference sequence). V lost 5 bases and J 4 bases, leaving 14 bases between the germline ends. CDR3 length: 14 residues. The CDR3 sequence is CAWDLTGLNEKLFF. Written as DNA, the CDR3 is TGTGCCTGGGACCTGACAGGACTTAATGAAAAACTGTTTTTT.

This clone occurred once. The V gene is TRBV19, the J gene TRBJ2-1; 8 nucleotides match TRBD2. CDR3 length: 16 residues. Germline values: CDR1 LNHDA, CDR2 SQIVND (reference sequence). V lost 7 bases to trimming and J lost 4 bases; unmatched junction nucleotides: 12. The CDR3 DNA sequence: TGTGCCAGTAAGGCGGTCGGCGGGAGGACTTACAATGAGCAGTTCTTC. Its translation: CASKAVGGRTYNEQFF. Complete variable domain (other parts from reference TRBV19 and TRBJ2-1): DGGITQSPKYLFRKEGQNVTLSCEQNLNHDAMYWYRQDPGQGLRLIYYSQIVNDFQKGDIAEGYSVSREKKESFPLTVTSAQKNPTAFYLCASKAVGGRTYNEQFFGPGTRLTVL.

This clone was counted a single time. V gene TRBV4-1 combines with J gene TRBJ1-1; TRBD1 agrees at 7 bases. Germline CDR1 reads MGHRA; CDR2 reads YSYEKL. The V and J ends lost 0 bases and 4 bases, in that order; junction bases with no gene match: 8. CDR3 length equals 16 residues. The CDR3 loop reads CASSQEFTGVATEAFF. In DNA form, the CDR3 reads TGCGCCAGCAGCCAAGAGTTTACAGGGGTAGCCACTGAAGCTTTCTTT.

The rearrangement links TRBV7-9 to TRBJ2-1, with no clear D. Trimming stripped 10 bases from V and 4 bases from J, with 8 bases between. This CDR3 is 11 amino acids long. CDR1 is SEHNR and CDR2 is FQNEAQ in the germline V gene (reference sequence). Here the CDR3 reads CATGPYNEQFF. Written as DNA, the CDR3 is TGTGCCACTGGCCCTTACAATGAGCAGTTCTTC.

The chain employs TRBV10-2 and TRBJ2-3; 14 bases are a match to TRBD2. The ends lost 2 bases at V and 7 bases at J; junction bases unmatched: 8. This CDR3 has 17 amino acids. The germline gives CDR1 WSHSY, CDR2 SAAADI. CDR3 protein: CASSEDWGTSGRHTQYF. As DNA, the CDR3 is TGCGCCAGCAGTGAGGATTGGGGGACTAGCGGGAGACATACGCAGTATTTT.

This clone was detected a few times. This sequence joins TRBV6-4 and TRBJ2-1; D possibly corresponds to TRBD2 (7 bases). V was clipped by 2 bases and J by 8 bases, with 13 bases between them. CDR3 length: 14 amino acids. Germline lookup yields CDR1 MRHNA and CDR2 SNTAGT. DNA for the CDR3: TGTGCCAGCAGTGACGGGGGGGCCGAGGATGAGCAGTTCTTC. Translating gives CASSDGGAEDEQFF.

A single count supports this clone. The CDR3 region has the DNA TGTGCCAGTAGTACAGGACTAGCGGGAGAGGGTGAGACCCAGTACTTC. Amino acid sequence: CASSTGLAGEGETQYF. The chain is built from TRBV19 and TRBJ2-5; 13 positions agree with TRBD2. CDR3 size: 16 residues. With 4 bases clipped from V and 5 bases from J, the junction kept 7 bases outside the gene matches. Germline-derived CDR1 and CDR2 are LNHDA and SQIVND (reference sequence).

V usage is TRBV4-1 and J usage is TRBJ2-1, with TRBD2 matching over 9 bases. Germline CDR1 MGHRA, CDR2 YSYEKL. V lost 0 bases, J lost 1 base, and 7 bases stayed unmatched. The CDR3 sequence is 18 residues long. The CDR3 loop reads CASSQDPGSGRSYNEQFF. The CDR3 nucleotides read TGCGCCAGCAGCCAAGATCCGGGTAGCGGGAGATCCTACAATGAGCAGTTCTTC.

J is TRBJ2-4 and V is TRBV3-1 (or the pseudogene TRBV3-2); 12 bases map to TRBD2. The V and J ends lost 0 bases and 6 bases, in that order; junction bases with no gene match: 3. The CDR3 totals 16 residues. Germline loops: CDR1 LGHDT, CDR2 YNNKEL (reference sequence). The CDR3 region has the DNA TGTGCCAGCAGCCAAGAGTTGACTAGCGGGAGAAACATTCAGTACTTC. Amino acids: CASSQELTSGRNIQYF.

J is TRBJ1-2 and V is TRBV5-4; 9 nucleotides match TRBD1. The CDR3 loop spans 14 amino acids. The J segment lost 4 bases and the V segment lost 4 bases, leaving 5 bases of the junction unmatched. Germline values: CDR1 SGHNT, CDR2 YYREEE (reference sequence). The CDR3 protein is CASSVQGAGYGYTF. The DNA of the CDR3 is TGTGCCAGCAGCGTACAGGGGGCGGGCTATGGCTACACCTTC.

This clone has only one observation. This chain connects TRBV19 to TRBJ1-4; D is possibly TRBD1 (5 bases). The CDR3 has 16 amino acids. Germline V gene data show CDR1 as LNHDA and CDR2 as SQIVND (reference sequence). V shed 7 bases and J shed 8 bases, with 23 bases lying between them. This CDR3 reads CASTPGRALPFEKLFF. Here the CDR3 DNA reads TGTGCCAGTACCCCGGGCAGGGCCCTACCATTCGAAAAACTGTTTTTT.

The chain links TRBV10-2 to TRBJ1-6, with a tentative D call TRBD1 (5 bases). The V gene lost 7 bases and the J gene lost 9 bases, with 16 bases spanning the gap. This CDR3 has 14 amino acids. Germline V gene data show CDR1 as WSHSY and CDR2 as SAAADI. As DNA, the CDR3 is TGCGCCAGCAAACCGCCGGGGGGTGGTTCACCCCTCCACTTT. It yields the protein CASKPPGGGSPLHF.

The sample holds a few counts of this clone. The rearrangement links TRBV29-1 to TRBJ1-1; no definite D call. The length of the CDR3 is 13 residues. Trimming left V 3 bases short and J 6 bases short, with 14 bases between. The germline gives CDR1 SQVTM, CDR2 ANQGSEA. The CDR3 DNA is TGCAGCGTTGACGGGTGGAATCCCTCTGAAGCTTTCTTT. Translation gives CSVDGWNPSEAFF.

This sequence joins TRBV30 and TRBJ2-2, with 10 bases identical to TRBD2. The germline V gene encodes CDR1 GTSNPN and CDR2 SVGIG (reference sequence). The CDR3 covers 16 residues. V was pared by 2 bases and J by 5 bases, with 8 bases of the junction left unmatched. Here the CDR3 DNA reads TGTGCCTGGAGTCCCCTAGCGGGAGTCGGTACCGGGGAGCTGTTTTTT. This translates into CAWSPLAGVGTGELFF.

The V and J genes are TRBV7-2 and TRBJ1-4; D is undetermined. Germline V gene lookup returns CDR1 SGHTA and CDR2 FQGNSA. CDR3 length equals 15 residues. V lost 0 bases and J 8 bases, leaving 13 bases between the germline ends. The CDR3 sequence: CASSLAPEVLEKLFF. For the CDR3, the DNA is TGTGCCAGCAGCTTAGCGCCGGAGGTCCTGGAAAAACTGTTTTTT.

V usage is TRBV2 and J usage is TRBJ1-1; tentatively, D is TRBD1 (5 bases). Trimming cost V 2 bases and J 5 bases, with 12 bases left between them. From germline, CDR1 is SNHLY and CDR2 FYNNEI. The CDR3 has 14 residues. The CDR3 DNA is TGTGCCAGCAGTGAACCCGGGGGAAGGACTGAAGCTTTCTTT. Protein product: CASSEPGGRTEAFF.

Details on this clone: Other nucleotide sequences from this sample produce the same CDR3. This chain connects TRBV5-1 to TRBJ2-3, with D perhaps TRBD2 (6 bases). Germline V lookup: CDR1 SGHRS, CDR2 YFSETQ. Trimming stripped 2 bases from V and 0 bases from J, with 7 bases between. The CDR3 is made up of 14 amino acids. CDR3 region: CASSLAGSTDTQYF. CDR3 coding DNA: TGCGCCAGCAGCTTAGCGGGTAGCACAGATACGCAGTATTTT.

This sequence joins TRBV2 and TRBJ1-1; 7 positions match TRBD1. The CDR3 length is 14 residues. Germline loops: CDR1 SNHLY, CDR2 FYNNEI. The V and J ends lost 7 bases and 1 base, in that order; junction bases with no gene match: 6. Here the CDR3 reads CASKGGQTNTEAFF. As DNA, the CDR3 is TGTGCCAGCAAGGGGGGACAGACGAACACTGAAGCTTTCTTT.